This T cell receptor beta chain derives from a study of blood T cells in healthy people across ages. The authors ran a second PCR of 7 to 11 cycles using a sample-barcoded 5' primer and a J-beta primer mix. TCRdb fed the 5' RACE reads into MiXCR, producing one record per CDR3 protein. The sample yields fewer than 2,000,000 distinct CDR3 sequences, about two fifths seen once. A word on this clonotype: No antigen is known for it.

Regarding the study as a whole: Estimates drawn from one million T cells were deemed to understate diversity.

This CDR3 has 15 amino acids. Germline CDR1 is SQVTM and CDR2 is ANQGSEA. V was pared by 4 bases and J by 1 base, with 16 bases between. All donors came from Russia, were Caucasian and healthy, and spanned ages about 6 to 100. The TCR sequence derives from a human donor in good health. This chain uses TRBV29-1 with TRBJ2-5; D is perhaps TRBD1 (7 bases). Material for sequencing was blood. CDR3 nucleotide sequence: TGCAGCGTTGCGGGAGACAGGGAAGGCCAAGAGACCCAGTACTTC. This sequence encodes CSVAGDREGQETQYF.